This is a list of T cell receptor beta chains from one sample in a study of cytomegalovirus exposure and HLA in healthy donors. Sequencing was performed with immunoSEQ multiplex PCR; in TCRdb, only in-frame clones are kept and a portion is missing. The sample carries 250,000 to 350,000 clones, around 86% recorded once. The sample taken for sequencing was PBMCs. These TCRs come from a man aged 35 to 55 in good health and CMV-seropositive. Both conserved end residues are part of each CDR3. D genes are given only for firm matches. Only part of the rows carry a size: once, few, many, or a class if the clone is expanded.

v_gene	j_gene	d_gene	abundance	CDR3nt	CDR3aa
TRBV21-1	TRBJ2-7	-	-	TGTGCCAGGGGGGGGCCCTACGAGCAGTACTTC	CARGGPYEQYF
TRBV27	TRBJ2-7	TRBD1	-	TGTGCCAGCAGTTCGGACAGGGCCCCCTACGAGCAGTACTTC	CASSSDRAPYEQYF
TRBV27	TRBJ1-2	-	-	TGTGCCAGCAGTTTAACAGGTAGCTATGGCTACACCTTC	CASSLTGSYGYTF
TRBV5-1	TRBJ2-1	TRBD1	-	TGCGCCAGCAGCGGGGGGACAGGGGGCGGGGGCTCCTACAATGAGCAGTTCTTC	CASSGGTGGGGSYNEQFF
TRBV25-1	TRBJ2-5	TRBD2	-	TGTGCCAGCAGTGACCCCCGGAGCGGGGGGCAAGAGACCCAGTACTTC	CASSDPRSGGQETQYF
TRBV15	TRBJ1-5	-	-	TGTGCCACCAGCAGAGGCGCGGGGGCGGGTCAGCCCCAGCATTTT	CATSRGAGAGQPQHF
TRBV7-9	TRBJ2-5	-	-	TGTGCCAGCAGCTTTGTTAGATCAGAGACCCAGTACTTC	CASSFVRSETQYF
TRBV28	TRBJ2-1	-	-	TGTGCCAGCAGTTTATCAGGCGGGGGCCTTTACAATGAGCAGTTCTTC	CASSLSGGGLYNEQFF
TRBV18	TRBJ1-1	TRBD1	-	TGTGCCAGCTCACAAACAGGGGCCGGTGAAGCTTTCTTT	CASSQTGAGEAFF
TRBV12-5	TRBJ2-1	TRBD1	-	TGTGCTAGTGGTTTGGGATTCACAGGGGGATCGTACAATGAGCAGTTCTTC	CASGLGFTGGSYNEQFF
TRBV2	TRBJ1-5	-	few	TGTGCCAGCAGTATACAGTGGCATCAGCCCCAGCATTTT	CASSIQWHQPQHF
TRBV2	TRBJ2-2	TRBD1	-	TGTGCCAGCAGTCCAACAGGGGGCGGTAACACCGGGGAGCTGTTTTTT	CASSPTGGGNTGELFF
TRBV6-6	TRBJ1-2	-	-	TGTGCCAGCAGACCCCCGAACCTCCACTACTATGGCTACACCTTC	CASRPPNLHYYGYTF
TRBV28	TRBJ2-7	-	-	TGTGCCAGCAGTTTGTCGGGGGTGGGTCCGGAGCAGTACTTC	CASSLSGVGPEQYF
TRBV28	TRBJ1-2	TRBD1	-	TGTGCCAGCAGTGCGACAGGGAACTATGGCTACACCTTC	CASSATGNYGYTF
TRBV5-1	TRBJ2-3	-	few	TGCGCCAGCAGCTTGGGCCAGGGATATTTAGATACGCAGTATTTT	CASSLGQGYLDTQYF
TRBV11-1	TRBJ2-1	-	-	TGTGCCAGCAGCTTAGCACTTTCCAATGAGCAGTTCTTC	CASSLALSNEQFF
TRBV28	TRBJ1-1	TRBD1	-	TGTGCCAGCAGTTCTACAGGGGGCTCGCCGAACACTGAAGCTTTCTTT	CASSSTGGSPNTEAFF
TRBV28	TRBJ1-1	TRBD1	-	TGTGCCAGCGACAGGGGGCAGAAGAACACTGAAGCTTTCTTT	CASDRGQKNTEAFF
TRBV7-9	TRBJ2-1	TRBD2	once	TGTGCCAGCAGCTCTAGCGGGAGATCCTACAATGAGCAGTTCTTC	CASSSSGRSYNEQFF
TRBV10-3	TRBJ2-5	TRBD1	-	TGTGCCATCAGGACGGGACAGGGGGCGGAGACCCAGTACTTC	CAIRTGQGAETQYF
TRBV30	TRBJ1-1	TRBD1	-	TGTGCCTGGAGGGGGACAGGGGTTTATACTGAAGCTTTCTTT	CAWRGTGVYTEAFF
TRBV6-1	TRBJ1-5	-	-	TGTGCCAGCAGTGAAGGGTCGGGCCGGGGTCCCCAGCATTTT	CASSEGSGRGPQHF
TRBV2	TRBJ2-3	-	once	TGTGCCAGCAGTGCCGGGACTTCCCAAACCTCAGATACGCAGTATTTT	CASSAGTSQTSDTQYF
TRBV28	TRBJ2-3	-	-	TGTGCCAGCAGTTTGCTAGCAGATACGCAGTATTTT	CASSLLADTQYF
TRBV4-2	TRBJ2-7	TRBD1	-	TGTGCCAGCAGCCAATCGCGGCAGGGGGACCACGAGCAGTACTTC	CASSQSRQGDHEQYF
TRBV5-1	TRBJ2-1	-	-	TGCGCCAGCAGCTTGGCGGGAGCCTACAATGAGCAGTTCTTC	CASSLAGAYNEQFF
TRBV2	TRBJ1-1	-	-	TGTGCCAGCAGACTAGGCAGGGGAACTGAAGCTTTCTTT	CASRLGRGTEAFF
TRBV5-6	TRBJ2-7	-	-	TGTGCCAGCAGCGGGCAGGCTGGTTCCTACGAGCAGTACTTC	CASSGQAGSYEQYF
TRBV7-2	TRBJ2-1	TRBD2	-	TGTGCCAGCAGCTCGGGGGGACTGGGATCCTACAATGAGCAGTTCTTC	CASSSGGLGSYNEQFF
TRBV7-3	TRBJ2-1	TRBD2	-	TGTGCCAGCAGCCGGGGACTAGCGCGGAATGAGCAGTTCTTC	CASSRGLARNEQFF